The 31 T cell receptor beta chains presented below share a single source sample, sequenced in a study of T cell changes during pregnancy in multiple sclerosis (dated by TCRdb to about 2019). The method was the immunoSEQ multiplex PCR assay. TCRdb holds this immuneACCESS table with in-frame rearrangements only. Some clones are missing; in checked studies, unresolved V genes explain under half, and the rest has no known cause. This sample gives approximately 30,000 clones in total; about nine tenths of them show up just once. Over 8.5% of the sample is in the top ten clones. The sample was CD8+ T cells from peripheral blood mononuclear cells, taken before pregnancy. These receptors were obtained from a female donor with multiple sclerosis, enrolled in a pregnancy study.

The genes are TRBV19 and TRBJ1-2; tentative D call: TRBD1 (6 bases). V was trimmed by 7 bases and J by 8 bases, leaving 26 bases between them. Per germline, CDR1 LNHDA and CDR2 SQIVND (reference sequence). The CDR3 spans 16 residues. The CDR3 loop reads CASIIATTQGSAGYTF. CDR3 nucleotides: TGTGCCAGTATCATCGCAACCACACAGGGTTCGGCCGGCTACACCTTC.

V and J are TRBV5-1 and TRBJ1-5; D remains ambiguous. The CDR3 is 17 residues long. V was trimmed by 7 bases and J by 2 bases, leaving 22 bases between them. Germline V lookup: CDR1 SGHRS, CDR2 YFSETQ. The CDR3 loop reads CASPTKTAIGGNQPQHF. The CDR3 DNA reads TGCGCCAGCCCCACCAAAACAGCTATAGGTGGCAATCAGCCCCAGCATTTT. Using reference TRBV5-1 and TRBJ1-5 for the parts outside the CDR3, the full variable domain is KAGVTQTPRYLIKTRGQQVTLSCSPISGHRSVSWYQQTPGQGLQFLFEYFSETQRNKGNFPGRFSGRQFSNSRSEMNVSTLELGDSALYLCASPTKTAIGGNQPQHFGDGTRLSIL.

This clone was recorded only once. The CDR3 loop reads CASSLGTEGEQYF. The CDR3 coding sequence is TGTGCCAGCAGTTTGGGGACTGAGGGCGAGCAGTACTTC. The chain uses TRBV27 and TRBJ2-7; weak D call: TRBD2 (6 bases). The CDR3 contains 13 residues. V lost 3 bases and J 6 bases, leaving 12 bases between the germline ends. The germline V gene has CDR1 MNHEY and CDR2 SMNVEV (reference sequence).

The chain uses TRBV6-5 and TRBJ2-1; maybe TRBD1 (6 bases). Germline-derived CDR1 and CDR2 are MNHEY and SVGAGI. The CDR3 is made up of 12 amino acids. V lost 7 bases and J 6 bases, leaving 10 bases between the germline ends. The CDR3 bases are TGTGCCAGCACCTTGACAGGCAATGAGCAGTTCTTC. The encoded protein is CASTLTGNEQFF.

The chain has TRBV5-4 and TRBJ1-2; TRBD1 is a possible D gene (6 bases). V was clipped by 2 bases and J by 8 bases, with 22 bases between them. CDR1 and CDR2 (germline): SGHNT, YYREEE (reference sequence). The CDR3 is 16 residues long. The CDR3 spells CASSFRGAGPFEGYTF. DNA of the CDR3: TGTGCCAGCAGCTTTCGGGGGGCCGGCCCTTTTGAGGGCTACACCTTC.

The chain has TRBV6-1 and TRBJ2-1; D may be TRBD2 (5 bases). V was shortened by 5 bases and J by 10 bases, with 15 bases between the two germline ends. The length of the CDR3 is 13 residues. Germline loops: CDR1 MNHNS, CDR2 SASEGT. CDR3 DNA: TGTGCCAGCAGTACTAGGGTGATCAAGGAGCAGTTCTTC. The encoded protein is CASSTRVIKEQFF.

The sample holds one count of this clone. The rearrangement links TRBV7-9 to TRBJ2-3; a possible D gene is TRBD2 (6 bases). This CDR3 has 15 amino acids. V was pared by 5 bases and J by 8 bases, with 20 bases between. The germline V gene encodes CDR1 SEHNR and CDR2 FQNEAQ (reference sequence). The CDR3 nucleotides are TGTGCCAGCAGCCCCCGGTGGGACTCGCCCGGTACGCAGTATTTT. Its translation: CASSPRWDSPGTQYF.

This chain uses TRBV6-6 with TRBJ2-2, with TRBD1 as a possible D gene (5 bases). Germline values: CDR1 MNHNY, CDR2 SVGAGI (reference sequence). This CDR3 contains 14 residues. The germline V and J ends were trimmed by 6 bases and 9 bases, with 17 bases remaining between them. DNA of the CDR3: TGTGCCAGCAGGAACGACAGAAACCCCCGGGAGCTGTTTTTT. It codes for CASRNDRNPRELFF.

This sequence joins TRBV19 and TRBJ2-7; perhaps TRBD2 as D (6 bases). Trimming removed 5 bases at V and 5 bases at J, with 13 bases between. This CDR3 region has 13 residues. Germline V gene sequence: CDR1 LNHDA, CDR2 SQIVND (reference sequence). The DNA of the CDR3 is TGTGCCAGTAGTTCCTCCGGGACTGACGAGCAGTACTTC. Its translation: CASSSSGTDEQYF.

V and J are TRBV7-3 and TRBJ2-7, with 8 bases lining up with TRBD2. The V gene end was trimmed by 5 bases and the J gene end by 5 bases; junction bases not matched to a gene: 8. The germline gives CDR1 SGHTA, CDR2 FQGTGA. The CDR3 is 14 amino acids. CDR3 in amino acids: CASSPGGSGNEQYF. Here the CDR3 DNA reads TGTGCCAGCAGCCCGGGGGGGTCTGGGAACGAGCAGTACTTC.

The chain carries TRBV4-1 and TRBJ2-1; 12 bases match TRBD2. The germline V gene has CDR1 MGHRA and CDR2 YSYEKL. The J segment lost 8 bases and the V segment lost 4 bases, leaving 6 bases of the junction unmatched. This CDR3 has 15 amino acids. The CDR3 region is CASSPSGRASDEQFF. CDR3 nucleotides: TGCGCCAGCAGCCCTAGCGGGAGGGCCTCGGATGAGCAGTTCTTC.

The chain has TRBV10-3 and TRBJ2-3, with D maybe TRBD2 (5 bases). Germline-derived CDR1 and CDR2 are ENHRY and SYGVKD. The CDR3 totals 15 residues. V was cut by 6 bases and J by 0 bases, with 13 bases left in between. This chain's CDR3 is CAIRGSFSSTDTQYF. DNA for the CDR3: TGTGCCATCAGGGGGAGTTTCTCTAGCACAGATACGCAGTATTTT.

The CDR3 bases are TGTGCCAGCGCCCTTAGCGACAATGAGCAGTTCTTC. Translating gives CASALSDNEQFF. This chain uses TRBV6-5 with TRBJ2-1, with D perhaps TRBD2 (5 bases). The V and J ends lost 8 bases and 5 bases respectively, with 10 bases between them. The CDR3 has 12 residues. Germline assignment: CDR1 MNHEY and CDR2 SVGAGI.

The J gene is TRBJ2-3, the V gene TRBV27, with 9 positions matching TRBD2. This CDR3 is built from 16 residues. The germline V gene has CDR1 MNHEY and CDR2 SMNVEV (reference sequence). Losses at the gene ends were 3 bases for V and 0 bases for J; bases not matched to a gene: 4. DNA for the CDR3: TGTGCCAGCAGTTTCCTAGCGGGGACCAGCACAGATACGCAGTATTTT. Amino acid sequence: CASSFLAGTSTDTQYF.

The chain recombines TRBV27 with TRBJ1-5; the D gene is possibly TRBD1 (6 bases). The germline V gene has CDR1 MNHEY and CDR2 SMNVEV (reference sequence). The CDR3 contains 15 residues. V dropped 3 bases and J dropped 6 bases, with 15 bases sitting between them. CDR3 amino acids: CASSLTGLTSQPQHF. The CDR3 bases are TGTGCCAGCAGTTTGACAGGTCTGACCAGTCAGCCCCAGCATTTT.

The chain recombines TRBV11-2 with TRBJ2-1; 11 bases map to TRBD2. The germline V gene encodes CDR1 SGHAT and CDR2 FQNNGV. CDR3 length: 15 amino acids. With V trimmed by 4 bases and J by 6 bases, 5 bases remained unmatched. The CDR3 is CASSSWTSGRNEQFF. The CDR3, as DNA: TGTGCCAGCAGCTCCTGGACTAGCGGGCGCAATGAGCAGTTCTTC. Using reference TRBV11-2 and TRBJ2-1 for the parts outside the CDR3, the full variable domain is EAGVAQSPRYKIIEKRQSVAFWCNPISGHATLYWYQQILGQGPKLLIQFQNNGVVDDSQLPKDRFSAERLKGVDSTLKIQPAKLEDSAVYLCASSSWTSGRNEQFFGPGTRLTVL.

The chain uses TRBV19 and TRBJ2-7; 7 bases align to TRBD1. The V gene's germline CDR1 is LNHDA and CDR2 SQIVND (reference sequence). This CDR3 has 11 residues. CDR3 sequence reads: CAGDSYYEQYF. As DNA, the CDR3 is TGTGCGGGGGACAGCTACTACGAGCAGTACTTC. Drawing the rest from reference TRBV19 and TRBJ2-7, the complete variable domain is DGGITQSPKYLFRKEGQNVTLSCEQNLNHDAMYWYRQDPGQGLRLIYYSQIVNDFQKGDIAEGYSVSREKKESFPLTVTSAQKNPTAFYLCAGDSYYEQYFGPGTRLTVT.

The CDR3 loop is CAISQGARQPQHF. The CDR3 region has the DNA TGTGCCATTTCACAGGGGGCTAGGCAGCCCCAGCATTTT. The chain recombines TRBV19 with TRBJ1-5; 9 bases match TRBD1. The germline V gene has CDR1 LNHDA and CDR2 SQIVND (reference sequence). V shed 10 bases and J 7 bases; nucleotides not matched to a gene: 8. CDR3 length: 13 residues.

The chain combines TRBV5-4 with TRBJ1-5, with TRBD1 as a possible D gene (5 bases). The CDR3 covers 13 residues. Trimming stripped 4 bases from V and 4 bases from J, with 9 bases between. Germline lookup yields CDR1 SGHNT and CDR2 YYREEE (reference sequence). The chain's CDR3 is CASSPEGNQPQHF. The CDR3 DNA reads TGTGCCAGCAGCCCGGAGGGGAATCAGCCCCAGCATTTT.

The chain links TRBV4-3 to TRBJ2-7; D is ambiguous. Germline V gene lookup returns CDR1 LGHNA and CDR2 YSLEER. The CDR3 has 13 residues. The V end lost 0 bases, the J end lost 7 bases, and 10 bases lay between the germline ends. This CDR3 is CASSQDFLLEQYF. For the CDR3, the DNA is TGCGCCAGCAGCCAAGACTTCCTACTTGAGCAGTACTTC.

CDR3 residues: CASSSKYLDSYEQYF. The CDR3 DNA is TGTGCCAGCAGCTCCAAATATCTAGACAGCTACGAGCAGTACTTC. The rearrangement links TRBV7-2 to TRBJ2-7; TRBD1 might be the D (5 bases). The germline V gene has CDR1 SGHTA and CDR2 FQGNSA. This CDR3 is built from 15 residues. V lost 4 bases, J lost 3 bases, and 16 bases lay in between.

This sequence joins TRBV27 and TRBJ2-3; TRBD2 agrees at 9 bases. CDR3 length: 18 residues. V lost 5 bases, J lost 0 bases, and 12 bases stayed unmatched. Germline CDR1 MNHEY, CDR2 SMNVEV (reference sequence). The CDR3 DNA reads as TGTGCCAGCAGTCCTAAGCGGGGGGCCCGGTTAAGCACAGATACGCAGTATTTT. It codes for CASSPKRGARLSTDTQYF.

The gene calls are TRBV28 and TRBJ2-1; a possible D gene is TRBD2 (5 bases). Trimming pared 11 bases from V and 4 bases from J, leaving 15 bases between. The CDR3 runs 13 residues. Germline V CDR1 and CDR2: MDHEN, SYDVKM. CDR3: CASRDEGYNEQFF. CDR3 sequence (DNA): TGTGCCTCCCGGGATGAGGGATACAATGAGCAGTTCTTC.

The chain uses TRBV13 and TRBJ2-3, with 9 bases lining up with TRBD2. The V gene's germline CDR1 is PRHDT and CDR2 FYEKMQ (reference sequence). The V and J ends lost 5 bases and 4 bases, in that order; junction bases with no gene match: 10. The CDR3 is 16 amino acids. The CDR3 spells CASSALAGKLADTQYF. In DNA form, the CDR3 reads TGTGCCAGCAGCGCCCTAGCGGGGAAGTTGGCAGATACGCAGTATTTT.

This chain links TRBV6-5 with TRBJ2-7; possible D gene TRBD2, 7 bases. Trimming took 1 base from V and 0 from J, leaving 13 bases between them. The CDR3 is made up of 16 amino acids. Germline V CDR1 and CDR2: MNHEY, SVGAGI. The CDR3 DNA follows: TGTGCCAGCAGTTACTTATGGCGGGGGCACTCCTACGAGCAGTACTTC. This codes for CASSYLWRGHSYEQYF.

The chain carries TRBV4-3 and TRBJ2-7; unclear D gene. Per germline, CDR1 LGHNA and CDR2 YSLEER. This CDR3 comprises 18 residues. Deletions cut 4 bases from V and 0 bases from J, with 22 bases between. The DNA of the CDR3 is TGCGCCAGCAGCCCAGATGTAGTTAGAGAGACTTTCTCCTACGAGCAGTACTTC. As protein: CASSPDVVRETFSYEQYF.

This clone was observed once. The CDR3: CASGDLSGEQYF. The CDR3, as DNA: TGCGCCAGCGGAGACTTATCGGGCGAGCAGTACTTC. The V gene is TRBV4-1, the J gene TRBJ2-7; D gene unclear. The CDR3 spans 12 residues. With 8 bases removed from V and 6 bases from J, the gap between germline ends came to 14 bases. The germline V gene encodes CDR1 MGHRA and CDR2 YSYEKL.

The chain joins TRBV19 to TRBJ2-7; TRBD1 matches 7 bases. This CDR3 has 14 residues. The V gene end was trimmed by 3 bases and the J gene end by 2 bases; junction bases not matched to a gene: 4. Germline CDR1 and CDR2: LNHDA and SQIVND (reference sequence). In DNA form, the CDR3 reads TGTGCCAGTAGTATCCTCGGGACAGCCTACGAGCAGTACTTC. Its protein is CASSILGTAYEQYF.

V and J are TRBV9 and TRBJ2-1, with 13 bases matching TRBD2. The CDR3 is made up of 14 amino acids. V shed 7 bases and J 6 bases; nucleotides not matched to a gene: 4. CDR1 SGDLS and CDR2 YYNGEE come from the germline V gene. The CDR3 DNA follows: TGTGCCAGCGGACTAGCGGGAGTCGGCAATGAGCAGTTCTTC. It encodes CASGLAGVGNEQFF. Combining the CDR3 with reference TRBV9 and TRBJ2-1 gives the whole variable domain DSGVTQTPKHLITATGQRVTLRCSPRSGDLSVYWYQQSLDQGLQFLIQYYNGEERAKGNILERFSAQQFPDLHSELNLSSLELGDSALYFCASGLAGVGNEQFFGPGTRLTVL.

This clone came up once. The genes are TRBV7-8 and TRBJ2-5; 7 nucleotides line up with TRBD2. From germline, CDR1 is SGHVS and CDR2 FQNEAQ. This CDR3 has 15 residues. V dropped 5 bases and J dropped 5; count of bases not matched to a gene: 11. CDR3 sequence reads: CASSASSTSYETQYF. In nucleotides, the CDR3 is TGTGCCAGCAGCGCCTCCTCGACTAGCTACGAGACCCAGTACTTC.

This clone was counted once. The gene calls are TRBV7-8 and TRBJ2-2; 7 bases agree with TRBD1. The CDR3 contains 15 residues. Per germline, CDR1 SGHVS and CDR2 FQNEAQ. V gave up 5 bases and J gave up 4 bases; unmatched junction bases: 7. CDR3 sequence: CASSTTGVGTGELFF. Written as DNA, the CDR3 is TGTGCCAGCAGCACCACAGGGGTAGGCACCGGGGAGCTGTTTTTT.